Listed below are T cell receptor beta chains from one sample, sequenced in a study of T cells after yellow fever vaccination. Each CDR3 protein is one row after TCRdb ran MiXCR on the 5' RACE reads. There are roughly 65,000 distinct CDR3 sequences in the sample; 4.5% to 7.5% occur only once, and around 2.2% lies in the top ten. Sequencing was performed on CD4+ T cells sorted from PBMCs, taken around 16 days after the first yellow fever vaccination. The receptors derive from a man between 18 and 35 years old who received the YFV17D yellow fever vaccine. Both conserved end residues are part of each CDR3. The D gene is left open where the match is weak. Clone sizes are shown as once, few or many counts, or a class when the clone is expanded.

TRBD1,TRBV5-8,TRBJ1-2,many,CASSLNRGVGYTF,TGTGCCAGCAGCTTGAACAGGGGGGTCGGCTACACCTTC
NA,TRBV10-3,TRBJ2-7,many,CAISASSGYEQYF,TGTGCCATCAGTGCCTCCTCAGGCTACGAGCAGTACTTC
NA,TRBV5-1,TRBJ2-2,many,CASSTGANTGELFF,TGCGCCAGCAGCACCGGGGCGAACACCGGGGAGCTGTTTTTT
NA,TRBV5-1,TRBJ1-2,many,CASSLGTGGGYGYTF,TGCGCCAGCAGCTTGGGCACGGGGGGCGGCTATGGCTACACCTTC
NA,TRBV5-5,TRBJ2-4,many,CASSLGGGRAGKNIQYF,TGTGCCAGCAGCTTGGGGGGGGGCAGGGCCGGCAAAAACATTCAGTACTTC
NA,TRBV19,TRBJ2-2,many,CASPGDTGELFF,TGTGCCAGCCCCGGGGACACCGGGGAGCTGTTTTTT
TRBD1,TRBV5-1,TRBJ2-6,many,CASSPGQGASGANVLTF,TGCGCCAGCAGCCCGGGACAGGGGGCATCTGGGGCCAACGTCCTGACTTTC
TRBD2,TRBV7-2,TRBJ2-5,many,CASSSPSGGWGTQYF,TGTGCCAGCAGCTCCCCTAGCGGGGGGTGGGGGACCCAGTACTTC
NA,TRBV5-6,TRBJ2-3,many,CASSRLDTQYF,TGTGCCAGCAGTAGGTTGGATACGCAGTATTTT
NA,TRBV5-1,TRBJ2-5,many,CASSREDGETQYF,TGCGCCAGCAGCCGGGAAGATGGGGAGACCCAGTACTTC
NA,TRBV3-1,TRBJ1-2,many,CASSQAAQGYTF,TGTGCCAGCAGCCAAGCTGCCCAGGGCTACACCTTC